Included here is one T cell receptor (beta chain) sequence, with context. This specimen comes from a study of OX40 agonist ivuxolimab in advanced cancers. This CDR3 has 12 residues. Trimming removed 1 base from V and 4 bases from J, with 3 bases in between. Germline CDR1 is SGHDN and CDR2 is FVKESK. Method: immunoSEQ multiplex PCR; TCRdb's copy keeps in-frame clones and lacks some. The top ten hold approximately 5% of the sample, which has some 80,000 clones, around nine tenths seen once. The clonotype comes from an adult with an advanced solid tumor such as melanoma, head and neck, liver or kidney cancer. Sample: CD4+ or CD8+ T cells sorted from blood, taken in a trial of the OX40 agonist ivuxolimab. The chain employs TRBV14 and TRBJ2-3; no firm D call. CDR3 sequence: CASSQGADTQYF. Here the CDR3 DNA reads TGTGCCAGCAGCCAAGGGGCAGATACGCAGTATTTT.